This T cell receptor (beta chain) comes out of a study of shared clonotypes between healthy human individuals. Study outcomes and limitations: Although depth was large, rarefaction showed that sequencing of the sorted subsets was incomplete.

Germline V gives CDR1 LNHDA, CDR2 SQIVND (reference sequence). This CDR3 region has 12 residues. Trimming shortened V by 7 bases and J by 5 bases, and 9 bases separated the two germline ends. The material for each subset, its genomic DNA, was split evenly across several immunoSEQ plates. The repertoire was sequenced with immunoSEQ multiplex PCR; TCRdb's copy has only in-frame clones and lacks some. The sample includes 730,000 or so clones, roughly 78% seen only once; the top ten take 1.8%. To note about this clone: Antigen unknown.

The sequencing input was memory CD4+ T cells sorted from blood. Subset meaning: CD45RA-negative fraction. V and J are TRBV19 and TRBJ1-5, with D unclear. The sequence derives from a woman in her twenties or thirties in good health. The CDR3 DNA follows: TGTGCCAGTACGAACGGGGATCAGCCCCAGCATTTT. It yields the protein CASTNGDQPQHF.